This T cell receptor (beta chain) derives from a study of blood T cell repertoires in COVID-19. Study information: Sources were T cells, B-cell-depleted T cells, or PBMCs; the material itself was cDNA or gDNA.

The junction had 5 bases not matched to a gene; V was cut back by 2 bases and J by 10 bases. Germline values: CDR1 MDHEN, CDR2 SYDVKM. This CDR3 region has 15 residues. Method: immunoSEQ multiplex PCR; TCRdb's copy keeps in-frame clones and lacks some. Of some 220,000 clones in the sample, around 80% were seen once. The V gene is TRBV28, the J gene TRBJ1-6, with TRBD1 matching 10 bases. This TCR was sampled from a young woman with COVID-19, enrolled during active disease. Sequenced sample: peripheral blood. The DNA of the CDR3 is TGTGCCAGCAGTTTAATGGGACAGGGGCAATCACCCCTCCACTTT. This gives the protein CASSLMGQGQSPLHF.